A single sample gave rise to the 21 T cell receptor beta chains below, sequenced in a study of blood T cell repertoires in COVID-19. Profiled with immunoSEQ multiplex PCR; TCRdb holds only in-frame clones, not every one. The sample lists fewer than 400,000 clones, 70% to 90% seen once, with 2.2% in the top ten. The specimen sequenced was PBMCs or T cells enriched from blood (not recorded which). These receptors all stem from a man aged 30-40 years who had recovered from COVID-19.

This clone appeared a single time. The chain links TRBV6-6 to TRBJ2-2; D possibly corresponds to TRBD2 (5 bases). Trimming left V 2 bases short and J 4 bases short, with 14 bases between. The CDR3 is 16 amino acids. Germline CDR1 and CDR2: MNHNY and SVGAGI (reference sequence). CDR3 sequence: CASSYDRGRGTGELFF. In DNA form, the CDR3 reads TGTGCCAGCAGTTACGATCGGGGTCGAGGCACCGGGGAGCTGTTTTTT.

The count of this clone is one. The chain links TRBV2 to TRBJ1-2; 9 bases agree with TRBD1. Trimming took 8 bases from V and 5 from J; bases not matched to a gene: 6. Germline CDR1 is SNHLY and CDR2 is FYNNEI. The CDR3 length is 13 residues. CDR3: CASGDREKYGYTF. CDR3 coding DNA: TGTGCCAGCGGGGACAGGGAGAAATATGGCTACACCTTC.

J is TRBJ2-3 and V is TRBV12-5, with a possible D match to TRBD1 (6 bases). The CDR3 runs 18 residues. V lost 6 bases to trimming and J lost 3 bases, with 25 bases between them. Germline lookup yields CDR1 LGHNT and CDR2 FRNRAP. CDR3 sequence (DNA): TGTGCTAGTGGACGAAGACCCAAAGACAGGACCACAACAGATACGCAGTATTTT. This gives the protein CASGRRPKDRTTTDTQYF.

V and J are TRBV10-3 and TRBJ1-1; a possible D gene is TRBD1 (6 bases). This CDR3 has 14 residues. Germline CDR1 reads ENHRY; CDR2 reads SYGVKD. V lost 6 bases and J lost 1, with 12 bases in between. DNA for the CDR3: TGTGCCATCAGCCGCCAGGGGCCGAACACTGAAGCTTTCTTT. Its protein is CAISRQGPNTEAFF.

This chain connects TRBV21-1 to TRBJ2-5; no DNA check was done on the table's D call, TRBD1. TRBV21-1 is recorded as a pseudogene. The CDR3 covers 12 residues. Written as DNA, the CDR3 is TGTGCCAGATGGGGACAGTCAGAGACCCAGTACTTC. This encodes CARWGQSETQYF.

This clone was observed a handful of times. The rearrangement links TRBV29-1 to TRBJ2-4; 7 bases line up with TRBD1. Losses at the gene ends were 6 bases for V and 1 base for J; bases not matched to a gene: 6. This CDR3 has 14 amino acids. CDR1 and CDR2 from the germline V gene are SQVTM and ANQGSEA. CDR3: CSVSMTGAKNIQYF. The CDR3 DNA follows: TGCAGCGTCTCCATGACAGGGGCCAAAAACATTCAGTACTTC.

The rearrangement uses TRBV7-3 and TRBJ2-1, with 8 bases that match TRBD2. The CDR3 loop spans 15 amino acids. Germline trimming cut 2 bases from V and 9 bases from J; bases unmatched to any gene: 9. CDR1 SGHTA and CDR2 FQGTGA come from the germline V gene. The CDR3 here is CASSLLLAAGVEQFF. The CDR3, as DNA: TGTGCCAGCAGCTTATTACTAGCGGCGGGAGTTGAGCAGTTCTTC. Combining the CDR3 with reference TRBV7-3 and TRBJ2-1 gives the whole variable domain GAGVSQTPSNKVTEKGKYVELRCDPISGHTALYWYRQSLGQGPEFLIYFQGTGAADDSGLPNDRFFAVRPEGSVSTLKIQRTERGDSAVYLCASSLLLAAGVEQFFGPGTRLTVL.

The gene calls are TRBV7-8 and TRBJ1-2; the D is unclear. This CDR3 comprises 15 residues. Per the germline V gene, CDR1 is SGHVS and CDR2 is FQNEAQ. V lost 1 base and J lost 8, with 17 bases in between. The CDR3 coding sequence is TGTGCCAGCAGCTTAGGGCGAGCGGGCGGAGGCGGCTACACCTTC. Translating it yields CASSLGRAGGGGYTF.

The chain combines TRBV6-5 with TRBJ1-4, with TRBD1 as a possible D gene (5 bases). The CDR3 totals 14 residues. Germline V gene lookup returns CDR1 MNHEY and CDR2 SVGAGI. V lost 6 bases and J lost 5, with 13 bases in between. Here the CDR3 DNA reads TGTGCCAGCAGCCCAGGGTCCCACAATGAAAAACTGTTTTTT. Amino acid sequence: CASSPGSHNEKLFF.

The rearrangement uses TRBV4-1 and TRBJ2-5; maybe TRBD2 (6 bases). From germline, CDR1 is MGHRA and CDR2 YSYEKL. The CDR3 has 15 amino acids. V was cut by 1 base and J by 0 bases, with 9 bases left in between. CDR3 loop: CASSQGWGDQETQYF. CDR3 DNA sequence: TGCGCCAGCAGCCAAGGGTGGGGGGACCAAGAGACCCAGTACTTC.

The chain carries TRBV12-3 or TRBV12-4 and TRBJ1-2; TRBD1 matches 7 bases. This CDR3 has 11 amino acids. V shed 7 bases, J shed 10 bases, and the junction held 6 bases outside the gene matches. CDR3 in DNA: TGTGCCAGCACAGACAGGGTTGACTACACCTTC. Translation: CASTDRVDYTF.

The J gene is TRBJ2-2, the V gene TRBV9, with unresolved D. The CDR3 loop spans 15 amino acids. The ends were cut back, 1 base at V and 6 bases at J, with 13 bases in the middle. Germline CDR1 is SGDLS and CDR2 is YYNGEE. CDR3 in amino acids: CASSVYSGWAGELFF. The CDR3, as DNA: TGTGCCAGCAGCGTATATTCCGGGTGGGCCGGGGAGCTGTTTTTT.

The V and J genes are TRBV2 and TRBJ2-7; D unclear. The germline gives CDR1 SNHLY, CDR2 FYNNEI. CDR3 size: 14 residues. Trimming took off 4 bases at V and 1 base at J, with 11 bases between the two ends. CDR3 bases: TGTGCCAGCAGTGTCCGGTCCAGGTCCTACGAGCAGTACTTC. Translating gives CASSVRSRSYEQYF.

This clone showed up just once. The chain links TRBV5-6 to TRBJ1-3; D remains ambiguous. Germline assignment: CDR1 SGHDT and CDR2 YYEEEE. The CDR3 contains 19 residues. V was cut by 3 bases and J by 0 bases, with 22 bases left in between. In DNA form, the CDR3 reads TGTGCCAGCAGCTCGACTCGAATGCGCATACCCCTCTCTGGAAACACCATATATTTT. This translates into CASSSTRMRIPLSGNTIYF.

The rearrangement links TRBV30 to TRBJ1-1, with D possibly TRBD1 on 5 matching bases. CDR1 and CDR2 (germline): GTSNPN, SVGIG (reference sequence). The CDR3 is made up of 12 amino acids. The V gene lost 6 bases and the J gene lost 3 bases, with 11 bases spanning the gap. For the CDR3, the DNA is TGTGCCTGCCTAGGGGTGTACACTGAAGCTTTCTTT. It specifies CACLGVYTEAFF.

The V gene is TRBV30, the J gene TRBJ2-5, with 8 bases matching TRBD2. This CDR3 contains 15 residues. Losses at the gene ends were 8 bases for V and 4 bases for J; bases not matched to a gene: 15. Germline V lookup: CDR1 GTSNPN, CDR2 SVGIG (reference sequence). CDR3 nucleotide sequence: TGTGCCGGTACCCATAGCGGGGAGGTTACAGAGACCCAGTACTTC. It encodes CAGTHSGEVTETQYF.

The CDR3 here is CATSRRDRNTEAFF. The CDR3 DNA follows: TGTGCCACCAGCAGGCGGGACAGGAACACTGAAGCTTTCTTT. The rearrangement links TRBV15 to TRBJ1-1; 7 positions match TRBD1. The CDR3 contains 14 residues. V lost 3 bases, J lost 1 base, and 2 bases stayed unmatched. CDR1 and CDR2 from the germline V gene are LNHNV and YYDKDF (reference sequence).

Only a few counts were recorded for this clone. Written as DNA, the CDR3 is TGTGCCAGCAGCGGTCCTCTCTATGGCTACACCTTC. Amino acid sequence: CASSGPLYGYTF. This rearrangement joins TRBV9 to TRBJ1-2; the D is unclear. This CDR3 contains 12 residues. CDR1 and CDR2 from the germline V gene are SGDLS and YYNGEE. V was clipped by 3 bases and J by 4 bases, with 7 bases between them.

The V and J genes are TRBV6-2 or TRBV6-3 and TRBJ2-7; 7 bases are shared with TRBD2. Per germline, CDR1 MNHEY and CDR2 SVGEGT. Unmatched junction bases numbered 2, after V lost 0 bases and J lost 0 bases. CDR3 length: 15 residues. The CDR3 DNA is TGTGCCAGCAGTTACTCGGGGAGGGGCTCCTACGAGCAGTACTTC. It specifies CASSYSGRGSYEQYF.

This clone was seen just once. This chain links TRBV2 with TRBJ1-6; 9 bases are a match to TRBD1. The CDR3 sequence is 16 residues long. The germline gives CDR1 SNHLY, CDR2 FYNNEI. V shed 5 bases, J shed 7 bases, and the junction held 9 bases outside the gene matches. CDR3 region: CASSPRPTGGNSPLHF. The DNA of the CDR3 is TGTGCCAGCAGTCCGCGTCCGACAGGGGGAAATTCACCCCTCCACTTT.

V usage is TRBV9 and J usage is TRBJ1-2; D is uncertain. Germline CDR1 reads SGDLS; CDR2 reads YYNGEE. Trimming left V 3 bases short and J 1 base short, with 10 bases between. The CDR3 length is 14 residues. In DNA form, the CDR3 reads TGTGCCAGCAGCGCACTCTCCGGTAACTATGGCTACACCTTC. This encodes CASSALSGNYGYTF.